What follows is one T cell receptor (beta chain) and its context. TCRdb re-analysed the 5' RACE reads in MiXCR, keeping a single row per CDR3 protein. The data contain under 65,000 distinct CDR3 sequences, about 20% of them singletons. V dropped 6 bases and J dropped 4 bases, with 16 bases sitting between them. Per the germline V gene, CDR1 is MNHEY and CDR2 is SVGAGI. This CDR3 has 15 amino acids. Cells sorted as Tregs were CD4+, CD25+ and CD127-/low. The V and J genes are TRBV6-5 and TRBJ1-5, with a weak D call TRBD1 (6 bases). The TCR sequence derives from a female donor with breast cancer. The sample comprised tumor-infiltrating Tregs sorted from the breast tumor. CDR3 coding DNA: TGTGCCAGCAGACTAACGGGGGCCTCTAATCAGCCCCAGCATTTT. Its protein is CASRLTGASNQPQHF.